This section outlines one T cell receptor (beta chain) sequence together with its context. The antigen remains unidentified. The sample comes from a study of naive CD8 T cells in extremely preterm neonates. The study's findings and limits: Term neonates about 0.4%, young children about 0.029%, adults 0.01%; preterm neonates shared roughly 2.8%. Preterm neonates had significantly lower iChao1 richness than other age groups. Relative to older groups, preterm infants had shorter, less trimmed CDR3s with fewer N additions.

Deliveries were elective term cesareans at roughly 35-43 weeks, with no labor or membrane rupture. Sorting kept Annexin V-negative CD3+CD8+CD45RA+CCR7+ naive T cells. Data came from immunoSEQ multiplex PCR; TCRdb stores just in-frame clones and leaves some out. The table records about 4,900 clones, 97% of them present only once. V was clipped by 3 bases and J by 5 bases; unmatched bases: 10. The germline V gene encodes CDR1 SGHRS and CDR2 YFSETQ. The CDR3 is 16 residues long. The clonotype was recovered from a newborn in good health. V and J are TRBV5-1 and TRBJ1-2; 10 bases fit TRBD1. Sequencing was done on a sample of naive CD8+ T cells from cord blood. Here the CDR3 DNA reads TGCGCCAGCAGCTCACTGGGGACAGGGGATGAGTATGGCTACACCTTC. Its protein is CASSSLGTGDEYGYTF.